This TCR beta chain was recovered during a study of T cell clusters in autoimmune cytopenias. Study-level information: Healthy donor controls had a mean age of around 56 years and median age of approximately 60 years. Study results and caveats: A dominant lymphoma-associated repertoire apparently masked the cluster-lack signature in secondary cytopenia versus chronic lymphocytic leukemia.

The CDR3 is made up of 16 amino acids. A remark on this clonotype: The antigen is not known.

Roughly 38,000 genome equivalents of blood DNA were amplified for TRB. One tube held mixed TRB-A and TRB-B primer pools for touch-down PCR. Using the multiplex PCR reads, TCRdb records one entry per CDR3 protein without DNA. The sample has over 10,000 distinct CDR3 sequences, and its top ten clones hold around 22%. The sample also formed part of further work on T cell repertoires in aging, cancer and after chemotherapy.

The source material was peripheral blood. The chain employs TRBV12-3 or TRBV12-4 and TRBJ2-5; TCRdb outputs TRBD2, but without DNA this stays unchecked. The origin of this receptor is a human donor in good health. CDR3: CASSTGTSGVQETQYF.